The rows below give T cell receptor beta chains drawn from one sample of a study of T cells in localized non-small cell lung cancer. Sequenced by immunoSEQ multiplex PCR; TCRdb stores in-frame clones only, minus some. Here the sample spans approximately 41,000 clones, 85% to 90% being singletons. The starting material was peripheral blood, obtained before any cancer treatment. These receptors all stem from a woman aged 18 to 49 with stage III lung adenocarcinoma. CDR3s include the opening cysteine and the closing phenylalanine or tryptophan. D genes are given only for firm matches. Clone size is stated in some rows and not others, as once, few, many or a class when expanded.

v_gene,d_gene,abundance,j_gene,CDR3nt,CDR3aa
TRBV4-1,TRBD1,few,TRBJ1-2,TGCGCCAGCAGCCGAGGGGAGGGACAGGTTTCCTTC,CASSRGEGQVSF
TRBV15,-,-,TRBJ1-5,TGTGCCACCAGCAGAGATCAAAGGCACAATCAGCCCCAGCATTTT,CATSRDQRHNQPQHF
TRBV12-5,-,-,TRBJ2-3,TGTGCTAGTGGTTTCCTGACAGGCCCAGGAGGCACAGATACGCAGTATTTT,CASGFLTGPGGTDTQYF
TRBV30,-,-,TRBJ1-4,TGTGCCTGGAGCCGGGACTCAAATGAAAAACTGTTTTTT,CAWSRDSNEKLFF
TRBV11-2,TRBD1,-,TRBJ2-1,TGTGCCAGCAGCTGGGACAGGGACGAGCAGTTCTTC,CASSWDRDEQFF
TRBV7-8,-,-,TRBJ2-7,TGTGCCAGCAGCCTACAGGGGGGGCCCTCCTACGAGCAGTACTTC,CASSLQGGPSYEQYF
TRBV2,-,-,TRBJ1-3,TGTGCCAGCAGTGAAGCGCGTTGGAACACCATATATTTT,CASSEARWNTIYF
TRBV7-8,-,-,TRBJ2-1,TGTGCCAGCAGCCCCCCTACTAGACTCTCCTACAATGAGCAGTTCTTC,CASSPPTRLSYNEQFF
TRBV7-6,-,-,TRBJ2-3,TGTGCCAGCAGCTTAGGTTTAGCGGGCACAGATACGCAGTATTTT,CASSLGLAGTDTQYF
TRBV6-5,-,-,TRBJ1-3,TGTGCCAGCAGTTACGGCTCTGGAAACACCATATATTTT,CASSYGSGNTIYF
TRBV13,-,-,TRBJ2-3,TGTGCCAGCAGCTACACAGATACGCAGTATTTT,CASSYTDTQYF
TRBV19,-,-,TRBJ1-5,TGTGCCAGTAGTATAGATAGGGTTTCAGGGATGTCCCAGCATTTT,CASSIDRVSGMSQHF
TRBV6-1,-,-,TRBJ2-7,TGTGCCAGCAGTGAAGCCCCAGGGGAAATCTACGAGCAGTACTTC,CASSEAPGEIYEQYF
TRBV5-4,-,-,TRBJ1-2,TGCGCCAGCAGCACTGACCGAGACTATGGCTACACCTTC,CASSTDRDYGYTF
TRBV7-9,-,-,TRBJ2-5,TGTGCCAGCAGCTTAGCAGGGGTCCAAGAGACCCAGTACTTC,CASSLAGVQETQYF
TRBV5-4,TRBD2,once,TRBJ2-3,TGTGCCAGCAGCTTGCGTCGTAGCGGGACCACAGATACGCAGTATTTT,CASSLRRSGTTDTQYF
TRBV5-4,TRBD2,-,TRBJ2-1,TGTGCCAGCAGCGGGGGTCCCCTAGCGGGGGAAAATGAGCAGTTCTTC,CASSGGPLAGENEQFF
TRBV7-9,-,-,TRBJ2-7,TGTGCCAGCTGGGACACCGGGTCCTCCTACGAGCAGTACTTC,CASWDTGSSYEQYF
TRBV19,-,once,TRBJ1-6,TGTGCCAGTAGTACCCTCGGACGGGATTCACCCCTCCACTTT,CASSTLGRDSPLHF
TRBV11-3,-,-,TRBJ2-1,TGTGCCAGCAGCTTCCTCGGAGGGACTGGAGCCAATGAGCAGTTCTTC,CASSFLGGTGANEQFF
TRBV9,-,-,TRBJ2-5,TGTGCCAGCAGCGTAGACCTAGGGGCAGAGACCCAGTACTTC,CASSVDLGAETQYF
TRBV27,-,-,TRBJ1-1,TGTGCCAGCAGTTTAAACCCCGGAGCTGAAGCTTTCTTT,CASSLNPGAEAFF
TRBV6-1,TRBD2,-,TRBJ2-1,TGTGCCAGCACCAAAAGCGGGGGAAGTTACAATGAGCAGTTCTTC,CASTKSGGSYNEQFF